This T cell receptor (beta chain) is drawn from a study of CD8 T cells in Susac syndrome. CDR3 size: 15 residues. From germline, CDR1 is GTSNPN and CDR2 SVGIG (reference sequence). The V segment lost 3 bases and the J segment 5 bases; nucleotides outside the gene matches: 7. The authors reverse transcribed 0.5 to 1 ug RNA with random hexamers. Each CDR3 protein gets one entry after TCRdb re-called the immunoSEQ multiplex PCR reads with MiXCR. Of about 430,000 distinct CDR3 sequences in the sample, 85% are singletons; the top ten hold approximately 0.12%. Sequencing used CD8+ T cells from PBMCs. This receptor was obtained from a human donor with multiple sclerosis. This chain connects TRBV30 to TRBJ1-5; 10 bases match TRBD1. The CDR3 sequence is CAWSHPGQGYQPQHF. The CDR3 DNA is TGTGCCTGGAGCCACCCGGGACAGGGGTATCAGCCCCAGCATTTT.